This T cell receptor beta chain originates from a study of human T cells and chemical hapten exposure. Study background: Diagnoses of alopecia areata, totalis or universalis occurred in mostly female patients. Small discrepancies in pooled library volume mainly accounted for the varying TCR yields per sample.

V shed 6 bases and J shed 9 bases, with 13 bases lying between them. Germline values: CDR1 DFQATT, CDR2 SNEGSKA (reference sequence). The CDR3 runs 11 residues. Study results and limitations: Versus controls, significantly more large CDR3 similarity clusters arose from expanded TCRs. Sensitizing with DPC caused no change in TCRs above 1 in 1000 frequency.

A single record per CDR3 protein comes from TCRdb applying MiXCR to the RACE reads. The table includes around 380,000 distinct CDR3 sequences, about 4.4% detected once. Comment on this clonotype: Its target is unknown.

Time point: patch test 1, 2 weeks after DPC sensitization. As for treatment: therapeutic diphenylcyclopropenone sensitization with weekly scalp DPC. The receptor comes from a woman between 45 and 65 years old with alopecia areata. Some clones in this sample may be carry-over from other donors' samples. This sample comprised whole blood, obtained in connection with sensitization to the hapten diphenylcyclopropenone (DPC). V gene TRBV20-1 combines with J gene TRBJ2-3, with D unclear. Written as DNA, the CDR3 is TGCAGTGCGAGTGAGGCTCCAACGCAGTATTTT. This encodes CSASEAPTQYF.